This T cell receptor (beta chain) was documented in a study of cytomegalovirus exposure and HLA in healthy donors. Study results and limitations: Earlier analysis yielded a pattern in which most TCR beta V segments were productive about 90% or about 30% of the time.

About this clone itself: Its antigen is undetermined.

PCR was performed using 60 Vbeta and 13 Jbeta primers. Here immunoSEQ multiplex PCR was the method, and the copy in TCRdb shows in-frame clones only, minus some. The repertoire consists of 200,000 to 250,000 clones, with about 80% occurring once and the leading ten covering 0.55% to 0.7%. Trimming stripped 1 base from V and 3 bases from J, with 15 bases between. This CDR3 has 16 residues. The germline V gene encodes CDR1 LGHNA and CDR2 YNFKEQ. The specimen sequenced was PBMCs. This clonotype was sampled from a woman aged 40-49 years in good health and CMV-seronegative. V and J are TRBV4-2 and TRBJ1-2; no definite D call. CDR3 residues: CASSQVPAGADYGYTF. The CDR3 DNA is TGTGCCAGCAGCCAAGTGCCCGCGGGCGCCGACTATGGCTACACCTTC.